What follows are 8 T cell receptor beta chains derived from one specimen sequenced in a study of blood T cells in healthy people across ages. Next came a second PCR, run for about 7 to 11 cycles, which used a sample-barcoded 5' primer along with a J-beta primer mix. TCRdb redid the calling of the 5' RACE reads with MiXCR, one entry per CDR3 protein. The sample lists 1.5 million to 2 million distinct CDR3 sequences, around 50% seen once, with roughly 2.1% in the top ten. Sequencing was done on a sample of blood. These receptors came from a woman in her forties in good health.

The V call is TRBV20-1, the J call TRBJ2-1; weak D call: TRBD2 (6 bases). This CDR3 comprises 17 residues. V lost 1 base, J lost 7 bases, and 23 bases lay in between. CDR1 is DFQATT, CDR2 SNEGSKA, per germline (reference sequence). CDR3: CSARVPVADTGRNEQFF. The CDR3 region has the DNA TGCAGTGCTAGAGTGCCCGTAGCGGACACTGGGAGGAATGAGCAGTTCTTC.

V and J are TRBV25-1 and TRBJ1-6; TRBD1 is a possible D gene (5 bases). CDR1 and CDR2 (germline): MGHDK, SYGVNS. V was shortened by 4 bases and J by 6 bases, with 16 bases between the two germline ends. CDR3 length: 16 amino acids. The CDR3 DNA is TGTGCCAGCAGTGGATTCTGGGACGAAGGTAATTCACCCCTCCACTTT. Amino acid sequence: CASSGFWDEGNSPLHF.

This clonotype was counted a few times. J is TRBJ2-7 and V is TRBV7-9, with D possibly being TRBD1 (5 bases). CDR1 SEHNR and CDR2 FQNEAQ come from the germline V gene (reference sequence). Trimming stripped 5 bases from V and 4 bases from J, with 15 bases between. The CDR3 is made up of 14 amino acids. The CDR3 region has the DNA TGTGCCAGCAGCCCCTCCGAGAACAGGTACGAGCAGTACTTC. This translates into CASSPSENRYEQYF.

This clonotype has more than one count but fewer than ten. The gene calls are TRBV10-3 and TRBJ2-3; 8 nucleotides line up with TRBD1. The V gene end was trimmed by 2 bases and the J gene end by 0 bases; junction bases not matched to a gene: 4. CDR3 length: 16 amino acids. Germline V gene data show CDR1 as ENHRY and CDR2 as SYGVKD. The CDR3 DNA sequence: TGTGCCATCAGTGAGGACAGGGGCGCGAGCACAGATACGCAGTATTTT. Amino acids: CAISEDRGASTDTQYF.

The CDR3, as DNA: TGCGCCAGCAGCCTCTCCAATCCCAGGGGCTGGAGGATGAACTACGAGCAGTACTTC. Protein sequence: CASSLSNPRGWRMNYEQYF. The chain employs TRBV4-1 and TRBJ2-7; D is perhaps TRBD1 (6 bases). V lost 4 bases and J 3 bases, leaving 28 bases between the germline ends. Germline V gene lookup returns CDR1 MGHRA and CDR2 YSYEKL. The length of the CDR3 is 19 residues.

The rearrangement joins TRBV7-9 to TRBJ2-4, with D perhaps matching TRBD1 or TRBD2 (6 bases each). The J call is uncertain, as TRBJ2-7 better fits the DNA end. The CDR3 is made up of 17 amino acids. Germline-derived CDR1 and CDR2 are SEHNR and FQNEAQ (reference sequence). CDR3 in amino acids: CASSLQGLEGGLYEQYF. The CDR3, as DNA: TGTGCCAGCAGCCTACAAGGGTTAGAAGGGGGACTCTACGAGCAGTACTTC.

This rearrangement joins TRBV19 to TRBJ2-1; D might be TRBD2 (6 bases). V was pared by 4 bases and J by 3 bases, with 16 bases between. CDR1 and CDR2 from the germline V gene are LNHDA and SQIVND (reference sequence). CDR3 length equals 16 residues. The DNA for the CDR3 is TGTGCCAGTAGTACGTTTCGGGACTCCGGCTACAATGAGCAGTTCTTC. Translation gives CASSTFRDSGYNEQFF.

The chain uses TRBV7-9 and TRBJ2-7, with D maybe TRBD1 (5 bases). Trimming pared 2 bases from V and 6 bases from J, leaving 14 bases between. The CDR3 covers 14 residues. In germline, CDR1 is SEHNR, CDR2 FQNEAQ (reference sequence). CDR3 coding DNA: TGTGCCAGCAGCTTATCTAAAGGGGCGGTCGAGCAGTACTTC. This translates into CASSLSKGAVEQYF.